This T cell receptor beta chain was identified in a study of shared clonotypes between healthy human individuals. Looking at the study overall: Donor composition was two women and three men, aged 18 to 49. Findings and caveats of the study: Against clonotypes common to all four donors, non-shared ones had lower generation probabilities.

Assay: immunoSEQ multiplex PCR; the TCRdb copy retains only in-frame clones and omits some. The sample yields 2 million or so clones, 85% to 95% seen once. None of the donors, who were healthy HIV-negative adults, had recently had acute infections or vaccinations. Germline loops: CDR1 MDHEN, CDR2 SYDVKM. The CDR3 contains 14 residues. Trimming took 6 bases from V and 1 from J, leaving 12 bases between them. Concerning this clone itself: Its antigen is as yet unknown.

This rearrangement joins TRBV28 to TRBJ1-2; weak D call: TRBD1 (5 bases). The source is a man younger than 35 in good health. The sequenced sample consisted of naive CD4+ T cells sorted from blood. Stated subset: CD45RA+ positively selected. In DNA form, the CDR3 reads TGTGCCAGCAGGAAAACGGGGCTTAACTATGGCTACACCTTC. It yields the protein CASRKTGLNYGYTF.